The T cell receptor (beta chain) described here comes from a study of T-cell memory formation after mild COVID-19. Study context: TCR clusters showed largely donor specificity. Study-level findings and limits: SARS-CoV-2 specificity of second-wave clones peaking day 37 was unconfirmed.

Ten or more counts support this clonotype. Its specificity is not known. The authors produced TCR alpha and TCR beta cDNA libraries with sample barcodes and UMIs by 5'RACE using constant-segment primers. MiXCR, applied by TCRdb to the 5' RACE reads, yields one record per CDR3 protein. The sample contains 13,000 to 15,000 distinct CDR3 sequences, about 21% of which appear only once. The sequencing input was PBMCs or a T cell subset sorted from them (not recorded which). This sequence originates from a man younger than 35 who had mild COVID-19 (a few samples of this study predate the infection). Cell type and time point are not known.

CDR3 in amino acids: CASSLADVLAGGLETQYF. In DNA, the CDR3 is TGCGCCAGCAGCTTGGCCGACGTATTGGCAGGGGGCTTGGAGACCCAGTACTTC. The chain is built from TRBV5-1 and TRBJ2-5, with TRBD1 matching over 8 bases. The J segment lost 5 bases and the V segment lost 0 bases, leaving 15 bases of the junction unmatched. Germline CDR1 and CDR2: SGHRS and YFSETQ. This CDR3 has 18 amino acids.